The clone carrying this T cell receptor beta chain was found a few times. Its antigen is undetermined. This CDR3 is 17 amino acids long. Germline CDR1 SGHRS, CDR2 YFSETQ. V gave up 4 bases and J gave up 0 bases, with 20 bases separating them. Template switching added a universal primer site, and cDNA bore unique molecular identifiers. TCRdb reprocessed the 5' RACE reads with MiXCR, giving one entry per CDR3 protein. The table has around 510,000 distinct CDR3 sequences, approximately 15% seen once; the top ten hold more than 0.8%. This entry is derived from a study of identical twins. Findings and limits, study-wide: High-abundance cord blood beta clonotypes had fewer insertions; memory repertoires showed none. Surplus twin overlap in beta out-of-frame sequences was less pronounced.

These sequences were also reported in another study, on yellow fever vaccine responses in identical twins. As that report states: After vaccination, twins' T cell response reportedly seemed partly convergent, partly personalized.

Source material: CD4+ T cells sorted from blood. The sequence was collected from a woman between 18 and 29 years old in good health. V is TRBV5-1 and J is TRBJ2-7; D may be TRBD1 or TRBD2 (6 bases each). The CDR3 sequence: CASSLHLGGRGSYEQYF. The CDR3 DNA sequence: TGCGCCAGCAGCCTACACCTCGGGGGCCGAGGCTCCTACGAGCAGTACTTC.